Given below is one T cell receptor (beta chain) in context. The germline V and J ends were trimmed by 3 bases and 5 bases, with 8 bases remaining between them. The CDR3 has 12 residues. The data derive from a study of blood T cell repertoires in COVID-19. Study details: Samples of COVID-19 (acute and convalescent) were obtained from the United States, Italy and Spain. Sample material is recorded as cDNA or gDNA derived from T cells, B-cell-depleted T cells, or PBMCs.

Participants came from some 23 US areas, aged roughly 18 to 100 years. TCRdb's table, derived via immunoSEQ multiplex PCR, lists solely in-frame clones and lacks some. This table has 320,000 or so clones, around 85% appearing once. Sequenced: PBMCs or T cells enriched from blood (not recorded which). The TCR originated in a woman in her twenties or thirties who had been exposed to COVID-19. This chain uses TRBV12-3 or TRBV12-4 with TRBJ2-7; D unresolved. Written as DNA, the CDR3 is TGTGCCAGCAGTTTCAAGCTCCACGAGCAGTACTTC. It encodes CASSFKLHEQYF.